This T cell receptor (beta chain) was obtained from a study of blood T cell repertoires in COVID-19. Study details: Samples of COVID-19 (acute and convalescent) were obtained from the United States, Italy and Spain.

Produced via immunoSEQ multiplex PCR; TCRdb's table is partial and in-frame only. Of 250,000 to 400,000 clones in the sample, around 85% were seen once. The germline V gene has CDR1 SGHDN and CDR2 FVKESK. Trimming removed 1 base from V and 3 bases from J, with 9 bases in between. This CDR3 is 14 amino acids long. The chain is built from TRBV14 and TRBJ1-2, with D perhaps TRBD1 (6 bases). The TCR was taken from a woman aged 25 to 45 who had been exposed to COVID-19. Sequencing was done on a sample of PBMCs or T cells enriched from blood (not recorded which). CDR3 in DNA: TGTGCCAGCAGCCAAGTAGGGACACACTATGGCTACACCTTC. It specifies CASSQVGTHYGYTF.